This TCR beta chain stems from a study of blood T cell repertoires in COVID-19. Study background: Italy, Spain and the United States were the sources of the convalescent and acute COVID-19 samples.

The CDR3 sequence is 17 residues long. Germline CDR1 reads SGHTA; CDR2 reads FQGNSA. V was pared by 6 bases and J by 6 bases, with 13 bases of the junction left unmatched. TCRdb keeps only in-frame clones here, not all; method: immunoSEQ multiplex PCR. Among about 320,000 clones listed, 85% were seen once. The TCR was taken from a woman under 40 who had been exposed to COVID-19. J is TRBJ2-1 and V is TRBV7-2; 11 nucleotides agree with TRBD2. Sample: PBMCs or T cells enriched from blood (not recorded which). In nucleotides, the CDR3 is TGTGCCAGCAGTTATGGACTAGCGGGCCGTACGGGCAATGAGCAGTTCTTC. Protein product: CASSYGLAGRTGNEQFF.